This passage covers 25 T cell receptor beta chains from one sample sequenced in a study of cytomegalovirus exposure and HLA in healthy donors. Vbeta (60) and Jbeta (13) primers were used in the PCR. Measured with immunoSEQ multiplex PCR; TCRdb has only the in-frame clones, and not every one. This sample yields more than 85,000 clones, of which roughly three quarters are seen a single time; 7.7% belongs to the top ten. Sequencing was carried out using PBMCs. The source is a female donor in good health and CMV-seronegative.

The rearrangement links TRBV9 to TRBJ2-1; 7 bases fit TRBD1. CDR3 length: 14 amino acids. Germline CDR1 SGDLS, CDR2 YYNGEE. V trimming: 0 bases; J trimming: 6 bases; junction bases outside the gene matches: 3. For the CDR3, the DNA is TGTGCCAGCAGCGTAGAGCCAGGGGGCAATGAGCAGTTCTTC. Translated, it gives CASSVEPGGNEQFF.

This chain joins TRBV9 and TRBJ2-7, with a tentative D call TRBD1 (6 bases). Germline-derived CDR1 and CDR2 are SGDLS and YYNGEE. Trimming took off 4 bases at V and 0 bases at J, with 17 bases between the two ends. CDR3 length: 16 residues. CDR3 residues: CASSSPGDTFSYEQYF. CDR3 sequence (DNA): TGTGCCAGCAGCTCCCCTGGGGACACATTCTCCTACGAGCAGTACTTC.

The chain joins TRBV29-1 to TRBJ1-5; 7 bases map to TRBD1. The CDR3 has 14 amino acids. The germline V gene encodes CDR1 SQVTM and CDR2 ANQGSEA. The ends lost 6 bases at V and 3 bases at J; junction bases unmatched: 8. The CDR3 loop reads CSVVQGQNNQPQHF. For the CDR3, the DNA is TGCAGCGTGGTACAGGGACAGAACAATCAGCCCCAGCATTTT.

This clone was observed a handful of times. The J gene is TRBJ2-3, the V gene TRBV19; D is possibly TRBD2 (5 bases). Germline lookup yields CDR1 LNHDA and CDR2 SQIVND (reference sequence). This CDR3 has 14 amino acids. The V and J ends lost 7 bases and 2 bases respectively, with 13 bases between them. CDR3 protein: CASKGRGLTDTQYF. The CDR3 DNA follows: TGTGCCAGTAAGGGCCGAGGGCTCACAGATACGCAGTATTTT.

The rearrangement joins TRBV14 to TRBJ1-4; D remains ambiguous. CDR1 and CDR2 (germline): SGHDN, FVKESK. V shed 2 bases and J shed 7 bases, with 2 bases lying between them. This CDR3 contains 11 residues. The CDR3 nucleotides read TGTGCCAGCAGCCAACGTGAAAAACTGTTTTTT. Translation gives CASSQREKLFF.

This chain connects TRBV5-4 to TRBJ2-5; 11 bases line up with TRBD2. Germline lookup yields CDR1 SGHNT and CDR2 YYREEE (reference sequence). This CDR3 has 15 residues. Unmatched junction bases numbered 4, after V lost 4 bases and J lost 2 bases. The DNA of the CDR3 is TGTGCCAGCAGCCGATTAGCGGGAGGGCAAGAGACCCAGTACTTC. It specifies CASSRLAGGQETQYF.

A remark on this clone: The junction departs from the called germline gene at one end, perhaps through a read error. The chain has TRBV7-9 and TRBJ1-2; D call uncertain. Germline V gene lookup returns CDR1 SEHNR and CDR2 FQNEAQ (reference sequence). This CDR3 is 16 amino acids long. CDR3 amino acids: CSSSLTPGEGVYGYTF. DNA for the CDR3: TGTTCCAGCAGCTTAACCCCGGGAGAAGGAGTCTATGGCTACACCTTC.

This chain joins TRBV5-1 and TRBJ1-5, with 7 bases fitting TRBD1. The J segment lost 7 bases and the V segment lost 4 bases, leaving 5 bases of the junction unmatched. CDR1 and CDR2 (germline): SGHRS, YFSETQ. The CDR3 covers 13 residues. The CDR3 DNA sequence: TGCGCCAGCAGCGTCACAGGGGTCCAGCCCCAGCATTTT. Translation gives CASSVTGVQPQHF. Using reference TRBV5-1 and TRBJ1-5 for the parts outside the CDR3, the full variable domain is KAGVTQTPRYLIKTRGQQVTLSCSPISGHRSVSWYQQTPGQGLQFLFEYFSETQRNKGNFPGRFSGRQFSNSRSEMNVSTLELGDSALYLCASSVTGVQPQHFGDGTRLSIL.

This sequence joins TRBV5-6 and TRBJ1-1; the D is unclear. The CDR3 length is 16 residues. Trimming left V 3 bases short and J 4 bases short, with 19 bases between. The germline V gene encodes CDR1 SGHDT and CDR2 YYEEEE. CDR3 protein: CASSSGITGRITEAFF. The CDR3 DNA sequence: TGTGCCAGCAGCTCGGGGATTACTGGACGGATCACTGAAGCTTTCTTT.

The chain employs TRBV10-3 and TRBJ1-1, with TRBD1 identical over 8 bases. V lost 6 bases and J lost 1; bases outside the gene matches: 4. This CDR3 region has 14 residues. Germline V gene data show CDR1 as ENHRY and CDR2 as SYGVKD. CDR3 coding DNA: TGTGCCATCAGAGCCGGGACAGGGAACACTGAAGCTTTCTTT. Translated: CAIRAGTGNTEAFF.

V gene TRBV6-1 combines with J gene TRBJ1-4; D might be TRBD1 (6 bases). V lost 0 bases and J 5 bases, leaving 16 bases between the germline ends. CDR1 MNHNS and CDR2 SASEGT come from the germline V gene. The CDR3 has 17 amino acids. DNA for the CDR3: TGTGCCAGCAGTGAAGCGCCTTGGTACAGGGAGAATGAAAAACTGTTTTTT. Translation: CASSEAPWYRENEKLFF.

The J gene is TRBJ2-1, the V gene TRBV12-5; perhaps TRBD1 as D (6 bases). Germline loops: CDR1 LGHNT, CDR2 FRNRAP. This CDR3 contains 15 residues. Trimming stripped 6 bases from V and 10 bases from J, with 22 bases between. The CDR3 reads CASGLNPGTLLEQFF. For the CDR3, the DNA is TGTGCTAGTGGCCTAAATCCCGGGACACTCTTGGAGCAGTTCTTC.

This clone was counted once. The chain uses TRBV4-3 and TRBJ2-1, with TRBD2 matching over 13 bases. With V trimmed by 0 bases and J by 0 bases, 8 bases remained unmatched. The CDR3 has 20 amino acids. The germline CDR1 and CDR2 sequences are LGHNA and YSLEER. In DNA form, the CDR3 reads TGCGCCAGCAGCCAAGATAGAACTAGCGGGAGGGGGGGCTCCTACAATGAGCAGTTCTTC. As protein: CASSQDRTSGRGGSYNEQFF.

This rearrangement joins TRBV11-2 to TRBJ1-4; 7 bases are a match to TRBD1. The CDR3 is 16 residues long. The germline CDR1 and CDR2 sequences are SGHAT and FQNNGV. V shed 5 bases and J 1 base; nucleotides not matched to a gene: 7. The CDR3 bases are TGTGCCAGCAGCCCAGGGACAGCCAAAACTAATGAAAAACTGTTTTTT. Encoded protein: CASSPGTAKTNEKLFF.

The chain has TRBV15 and TRBJ1-6, with unresolved D. The germline V gene has CDR1 LNHNV and CDR2 YYDKDF (reference sequence). Trimming cost V 0 bases and J 7 bases, with 10 bases left between them. The CDR3 sequence is 15 residues long. CDR3 bases: TGTGCCACCAGCAGAGAAGGAGTCACGAATTCACCCCTCCACTTT. Protein product: CATSREGVTNSPLHF. Full variable domain (missing parts from reference TRBV15 and TRBJ1-6): DAMVIQNPRYQVTQFGKPVTLSCSQTLNHNVMYWYQQKSSQAPKLLFHYYDKDFNNEADTPDNFQSRRPNTSFCFLDIRSPGLGDTAMYLCATSREGVTNSPLHFGNGTRLTVT.

This chain uses TRBV7-2 with TRBJ1-5; 7 nucleotides line up with TRBD1. CDR1 is SGHTA and CDR2 is FQGNSA in the germline V gene. The CDR3 is 16 amino acids. With V trimmed by 2 bases and J by 5 bases, 9 bases remained unmatched. The CDR3 region is CASSLPRRQGDQPQHF. The CDR3 DNA sequence: TGTGCCAGCAGCTTACCGCGCCGGCAGGGGGATCAGCCCCAGCATTTT.

The CDR3 spells CASTERGAESNYGYTF. The CDR3 DNA is TGTGCCAGTACCGAACGCGGGGCCGAGAGTAACTATGGCTACACCTTC. The rearrangement links TRBV19 to TRBJ1-2; D might be TRBD1 (5 bases). CDR3 length: 16 amino acids. Germline V CDR1 and CDR2: LNHDA, SQIVND (reference sequence). The ends were cut back, 7 bases at V and 1 base at J, with 19 bases in the middle. The variable domain in full, with the rest retrieved from reference TRBV19 and TRBJ1-2, is DGGITQSPKYLFRKEGQNVTLSCEQNLNHDAMYWYRQDPGQGLRLIYYSQIVNDFQKGDIAEGYSVSREKKESFPLTVTSAQKNPTAFYLCASTERGAESNYGYTFGSGTRLTVV.

This rearrangement joins TRBV7-2 to TRBJ2-3, with TRBD2 matching over 11 bases. CDR3 length equals 18 residues. Germline CDR1 reads SGHTA; CDR2 reads FQGNSA. V lost 6 bases, J lost 6 bases, and 17 bases stayed unmatched. The CDR3 sequence is CASSKTFSTSGVMDTQYF. As DNA, the CDR3 is TGTGCCAGCAGTAAAACTTTTTCGACTAGCGGGGTTATGGATACGCAGTATTTT.

The gene calls are TRBV7-9 and TRBJ1-6, with 12 positions matching TRBD1. The CDR3 has 18 residues. Germline V CDR1 and CDR2: SEHNR, FQNEAQ (reference sequence). The V segment lost 5 bases and the J segment 10 bases; nucleotides outside the gene matches: 15. The CDR3 protein is CASSGPAGTGGLWSPLHF. CDR3 coding DNA: TGTGCCAGCAGCGGGCCGGCAGGGACAGGGGGCCTTTGGTCACCCCTCCACTTT.

The chain employs TRBV18 and TRBJ1-4, with 7 positions matching TRBD1. Germline CDR1 and CDR2: KGHSH and LQKENI. The trim removed 1 base at V and 3 bases at J, leaving 5 bases unmatched. The CDR3 length is 16 residues. CDR3 amino acids: CASSPLQGEANEKLFF. In DNA form, the CDR3 reads TGTGCCAGCTCACCACTCCAGGGGGAGGCTAATGAAAAACTGTTTTTT.

The V call is TRBV7-9, the J call TRBJ2-6; 7 bases match TRBD1. CDR3 length: 18 residues. V shed 5 bases and J 0 bases; nucleotides not matched to a gene: 10. CDR1 is SEHNR, CDR2 FQNEAQ, per germline (reference sequence). For the CDR3, the DNA is TGTGCCAGCAGCCCACGACAGGGTTTAAGCTCTGGGGCCAACGTCCTGACTTTC. This codes for CASSPRQGLSSGANVLTF.

This clone showed up just a few times. The J gene is TRBJ2-7, the V gene TRBV2; the D gene is possibly TRBD1 (6 bases). Looked up from germline, CDR1 is SNHLY and CDR2 is FYNNEI. V gave up 5 bases and J gave up 5 bases, with 19 bases separating them. CDR3 length equals 15 residues. Here the CDR3 reads CASSSVFTGINEQYF. The CDR3 DNA reads as TGTGCCAGCAGTTCGGTGTTTACAGGGATCAACGAGCAGTACTTC.

This clone was seen more than once but under ten times. This chain connects TRBV11-2 to TRBJ2-2, with D perhaps TRBD1 (6 bases). The CDR3 sequence is 17 residues long. Looked up from germline, CDR1 is SGHAT and CDR2 is FQNNGV. V lost 3 bases, J lost 4 bases, and 18 bases lay in between. CDR3 bases: TGTGCCAGCAGCTTTTTAGTGTCGGGACAATCCACCGGGGAGCTGTTTTTT. This codes for CASSFLVSGQSTGELFF.

V and J are TRBV7-9 and TRBJ1-1; no firm D call. With 1 base removed from V and 4 bases from J, the gap between germline ends came to 10 bases. The CDR3 length is 14 residues. Germline V gene lookup returns CDR1 SEHNR and CDR2 FQNEAQ (reference sequence). CDR3 DNA sequence: TGTGCCAGCAGCTTAGAGAGCTTGTTCACTGAAGCTTTCTTT. Protein: CASSLESLFTEAFF.

J is TRBJ1-2 and V is TRBV6-1, with 8 bases lining up with TRBD1. Germline CDR1 and CDR2: MNHNS and SASEGT. The CDR3 is made up of 13 amino acids. The junction had 4 bases not matched to a gene; V was cut back by 6 bases and J by 4 bases. CDR3 sequence reads: CASSRDRSYGYTF. CDR3 coding DNA: TGTGCCAGCAGCCGGGACAGGTCCTATGGCTACACCTTC.